This T cell receptor beta chain was captured by sequencing in a study of tumor and adjacent non-tumor tissue in lung cancer. Three rounds of nested PCR, following a modified ARM-PCR protocol, produced the TCRbeta library. One entry per CDR3 protein results from TCRdb running MiXCR on the multiplex PCR reads. The table records roughly 66,000 distinct CDR3 sequences, more than 70% of them present only once. Germline lookup yields CDR1 SQVTM and CDR2 ANQGSEA. CDR3 length: 13 residues. The template was RNA from unsorted bulk tissue. About this clonotype: One end of the junction is discordant with germline, which a read error may explain.

The V gene is TRBV29-1, the J gene TRBJ1-2, with TRBD1 as a possible D gene (6 bases). The sequence came from a man in his 60s with non-small cell lung cancer. The sample consisted of lung tumor tissue. The DNA of the CDR3 is TGCAGTGTTGAGGGGACAATAGGATATGGCTACACCTTC. Encoded protein: CSVEGTIGYGYTF.